This T cell receptor beta chain derives from a study of CD8 T cells in Susac syndrome. Trimming stripped 5 bases from V and 8 bases from J, with 16 bases between. The CDR3 has 14 amino acids. The germline V gene encodes CDR1 MNHEY and CDR2 SVGEGT. The CD8+ and CD4+ T cells were negatively isolated, with the TEMRA cells enriched by FACS. RNA in amounts of roughly 0.5 to 1 ug was reverse transcribed with random hexamers. TCRdb re-called the immunoSEQ multiplex PCR reads through MiXCR, storing one row per CDR3 protein. There are some 190,000 distinct CDR3 sequences in the sample; approximately 95% occur only once, and approximately 0.1% lies in the top ten.

Sequenced sample: CD4+ T cells from PBMCs. The clonotype originates from a human donor in good health. The chain joins TRBV6-2 or TRBV6-3 to TRBJ2-1, with a weak D call TRBD1 (6 bases). CDR3 region: CASSRARGFDEQFF. The CDR3 nucleotides are TGTGCCAGCAGTCGGGCGAGGGGGTTCGATGAGCAGTTCTTC.